The rows below give T cell receptor beta chains drawn from one sample of a study of blood T cells in healthy people across ages. TCRdb re-called the 5' RACE reads through MiXCR, storing one row per CDR3 protein. The sample yields almost 800,000 distinct CDR3 sequences, nearly 60% seen once. The sample was blood. These TCRs come from a man aged 25-40 years in good health. Each CDR3 is given with its conserved first and last residue. D genes are given only for firm matches. Where a row states a size, it is once, few, many or the class of an expanded clone; other rows omit it.

d_call,v_call,clone_size,j_call,cdr3_aa,cdr3_nt
TRBD2,TRBV9,once,TRBJ2-4,CASSPTLGLAGDKNIQYF,TGTGCCAGCAGCCCCACACTCGGGCTAGCGGGAGACAAAAACATTCAGTACTTC
TRBD1,TRBV7-2,.,TRBJ2-7,CASSWGGGTGSEQYF,TGTGCCAGCAGCTGGGGGGGGGGGACAGGGTCCGAGCAGTACTTC
TRBD1,TRBV7-8,.,TRBJ1-2,CASSGGQGSGYTF,TGTGCCAGCAGCGGAGGACAGGGATCTGGCTACACCTTC
TRBD2,TRBV6-2/TRBV6-3,.,TRBJ2-1,CASSYSTSGSEQFF,TGTGCCAGCAGTTACTCGACTAGCGGGAGTGAGCAGTTCTTC
.,TRBV6-1,.,TRBJ1-1,CASTRIAEAFF,TGTGCCAGCACTCGAATTGCTGAAGCTTTCTTT
TRBD1,TRBV27,.,TRBJ1-1,CASSLSGGNTEAFF,TGTGCCAGCAGTTTATCAGGGGGCAACACTGAAGCTTTCTTT
.,TRBV27,few,TRBJ1-5,CASRPTFDQPQHF,TGTGCCAGCAGGCCGACATTCGATCAGCCCCAGCATTTT
.,TRBV3-1,.,TRBJ1-4,CASSQVSLGRSNEKLFF,TGTGCCAGCAGCCAAGTTTCCTTGGGGCGGTCTAATGAAAAACTGTTTTTT
.,TRBV4-3,few,TRBJ1-1,CASSQDARNTEAFF,TGCGCCAGCAGCCAAGATGCTCGGAACACTGAAGCTTTCTTT
.,TRBV2,few,TRBJ2-5,CASSGLSRGETQYF,TGTGCCAGCAGTGGATTGTCCCGGGGGGAGACCCAGTACTTC
.,TRBV20-1,.,TRBJ1-3,CSARGFSGSSGNTIYF,TGCAGTGCTCGAGGGTTTTCCGGGTCCTCTGGAAACACCATATATTTT
TRBD2,TRBV4-3,.,TRBJ2-7,CASSQVRTSGVYEQYF,TGCGCCAGCAGCCAAGTAAGGACTAGCGGGGTCTACGAGCAGTACTTC
.,TRBV29-1,.,TRBJ1-2,CSVGMGGPGYTF,TGCAGCGTGGGAATGGGGGGTCCTGGCTACACCTTC
.,TRBV20-1,.,TRBJ1-6,CSAPMGGRTKEPLHF,TGCAGTGCGCCGATGGGGGGACGGACCAAGGAACCCCTCCACTTT
.,TRBV20-1,few,TRBJ1-2,CSARSNYGYTF,TGCAGTGCTAGGTCTAACTATGGCTACACCTTC
TRBD2,TRBV7-2,.,TRBJ2-1,CASSFLSGDPYNEQFF,TGTGCCAGCAGCTTTTTAAGCGGGGACCCTTACAATGAGCAGTTCTTC
.,TRBV4-2,.,TRBJ2-7,CASSQDGSRGYEQYF,TGTGCCAGCAGCCAAGACGGTAGTAGGGGCTACGAGCAGTACTTC
.,TRBV21-1,.,TRBJ2-7,CASSTETGTYEQYF,TGTGCCAGCAGTACGGAAACAGGAACCTACGAGCAGTACTTC
.,TRBV3-1,.,TRBJ2-7,CASSPSLRGVDEQYF,TGTGCCAGCAGCCCGAGTCTTAGAGGCGTCGACGAGCAGTACTTC
TRBD2,TRBV10-3,few,TRBJ2-7,CAISVAGDSNEQYF,TGTGCCATCAGTGTAGCGGGAGACTCGAACGAGCAGTACTTC
TRBD2,TRBV20-1,.,TRBJ2-7,CSAQFGTRAYEQYF,TGCAGTGCTCAGTTTGGGACTAGAGCCTACGAGCAGTACTTC
.,TRBV15,.,TRBJ1-1,CATSRDLGDTEAFF,TGTGCCACCAGCAGAGATCTCGGGGACACTGAAGCTTTCTTT
.,TRBV20-1,.,TRBJ2-1,CSAAVDFTGSYNEQFF,TGCAGTGCCGCCGTCGACTTCACCGGCTCCTACAATGAGCAGTTCTTC
.,TRBV6-6,.,TRBJ2-1,CASSSRGSPYNEQFF,TGTGCCAGCAGCTCAAGGGGGAGCCCCTACAATGAGCAGTTCTTC
TRBD1,TRBV6-6,.,TRBJ2-7,CVSSRDRVNEQYF,TGTGTCAGCAGTCGGGACAGGGTGAACGAGCAGTACTTC
TRBD1,TRBV7-9,.,TRBJ2-1,CASSRTGGAHNEQFF,TGTGCCAGCAGCCGGACAGGGGGCGCCCACAATGAGCAGTTCTTC
.,TRBV2,.,TRBJ1-1,CASSDTSGMTKEAFF,TGTGCCAGCAGTGATACTTCTGGGATGACCAAAGAAGCTTTCTTT
.,TRBV20-1,few,TRBJ2-3,CSAVQGLPTDTQYF,TGCAGTGCGGTACAGGGACTGCCCACAGATACGCAGTATTTT
.,TRBV20-1,.,TRBJ2-5,CSARLFTNNEQYF,TGCAGTGCTAGACTTTTTACCAACAATGAGCAGTACTTC
TRBD2,TRBV6-2/TRBV6-3,.,TRBJ2-1,CASSPPPGTSNEQFF,TGTGCCAGCAGTCCTCCCCCCGGGACTAGCAATGAGCAGTTCTTC
.,TRBV5-1,.,TRBJ1-1,CASKVGPDTEAFF,TGCGCCAGCAAGGTGGGGCCCGACACTGAAGCTTTCTTT